This TCR beta chain was observed in a study of blood T cell repertoires in COVID-19. The CDR3 is 15 residues long. The germline V and J ends were trimmed by 4 bases and 5 bases, with 17 bases remaining between them. CDR1 SGHRS and CDR2 YFSETQ come from the germline V gene. The table came from immunoSEQ multiplex PCR; TCRdb's copy has only in-frame clones and leaves some out. The sample gives under 100,000 clones, about nine tenths of which show up once; approximately 9.3% is in the top ten. The gene calls are TRBV5-1 and TRBJ2-3, with D possibly being TRBD2 (6 bases). This clonotype was obtained from a man aged 45-65 years with acute or convalescent COVID-19. The specimen sequenced was peripheral blood. CDR3 residues: CASSPGLSPGDTQYF. In DNA, the CDR3 is TGCGCCAGCAGCCCGGGACTTTCCCCGGGAGATACGCAGTATTTT.